This T cell receptor (beta chain) is drawn from a study of blood T cell repertoires in COVID-19. Across the whole study: T cells, B-cell-depleted T cells, or PBMCs provided the cDNA or gDNA that served as material.

CDR3 length equals 15 residues. After removal of 5 bases from V and 1 base from J, the junction contained 6 bases not matched to a gene. Germline-derived CDR1 and CDR2 are MDHEN and SYDVKM. TCRdb keeps only in-frame clones here, not all; method: immunoSEQ multiplex PCR. The data contain under 85,000 clones, around 85% of them singletons. This sequence was found in an elderly man with acute or convalescent COVID-19. The sample taken for sequencing was peripheral blood. This rearrangement joins TRBV28 to TRBJ1-1, with 8 positions matching TRBD1. The CDR3 DNA reads TGTGCCAGCAGTCAATCGGGACAGGAGAACACTGAAGCTTTCTTT. Translating gives CASSQSGQENTEAFF.